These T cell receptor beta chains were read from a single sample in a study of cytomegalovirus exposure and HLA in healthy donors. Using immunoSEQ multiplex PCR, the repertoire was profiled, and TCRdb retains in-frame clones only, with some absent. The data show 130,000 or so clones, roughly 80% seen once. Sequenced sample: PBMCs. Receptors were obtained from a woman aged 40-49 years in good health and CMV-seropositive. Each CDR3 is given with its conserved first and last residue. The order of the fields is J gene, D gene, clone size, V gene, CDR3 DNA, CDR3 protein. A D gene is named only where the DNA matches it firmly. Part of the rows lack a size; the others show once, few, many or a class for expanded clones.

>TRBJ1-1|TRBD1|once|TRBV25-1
TGTGCCAGCAGTGAACGGCAGGGGGTAGGGGACACTGAAGCTTTCTTT
CASSERQGVGDTEAFF
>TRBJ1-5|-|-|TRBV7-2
TGTGCCAGCAGCTTAGTAGTAGGACAATCACAGCCCCAGCATTTT
CASSLVVGQSQPQHF
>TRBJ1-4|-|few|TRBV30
TGTGCCTGGGGACAGAGAAGGGAAAAACTGTTTTTT
CAWGQRREKLFF
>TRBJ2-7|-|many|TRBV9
TGTGCCAGCAGCGCCGGGACGCTAGCGACCTACGAGCAGTACTTC
CASSAGTLATYEQYF
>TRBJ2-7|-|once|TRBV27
TGTGCCAGCAGTTTATTAGGGGAGGTCGGCGAGCAGTACTTC
CASSLLGEVGEQYF
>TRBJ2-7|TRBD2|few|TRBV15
TGTGCCACCAGCATAGGCGGGAGCTCCTACGAGCAGTACTTC
CATSIGGSSYEQYF
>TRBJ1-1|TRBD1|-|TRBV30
TGTGCCTGGAGGGGACAGAGGGTAGCTGAAGCTTTCTTT
CAWRGQRVAEAFF
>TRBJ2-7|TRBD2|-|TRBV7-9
TGTGCCAGCAGCTTACGGGGAGGGTCCCTAGCTTTCGACGAGCAGTACTTC
CASSLRGGSLAFDEQYF
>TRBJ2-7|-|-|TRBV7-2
TGTGCCAGCAGCCGGGACACTCGTCTCTACGAGCAGTACTTC
CASSRDTRLYEQYF
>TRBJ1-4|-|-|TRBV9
TGTGCCAGCAGCGCCGGACAGCTTAATGAAAAACTGTTTTTT
CASSAGQLNEKLFF
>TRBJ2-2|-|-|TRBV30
TGTGCCTGGGCAACAGGGCATACCGGGGAGCTGTTTTTT
CAWATGHTGELFF
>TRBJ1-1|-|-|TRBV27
TGTGCCAGCAGTTATCGGGGAAAGAACACTGAAGCTTTCTTT
CASSYRGKNTEAFF
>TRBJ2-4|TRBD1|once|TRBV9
TGTGCCAGCAGCGCCCATCCCGGGACAGGGAGGGAGGCCAAAAACATTCAGTACTTC
CASSAHPGTGREAKNIQYF
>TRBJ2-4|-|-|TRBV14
TGTGCCAGCAGCCAAGACGGACTAGCCAAAAACATTCAGTACTTC
CASSQDGLAKNIQYF
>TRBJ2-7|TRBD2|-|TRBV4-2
TGTGCCAGCAGCCAAGATGAAGCGGGAGCCGCCTACGAGCAGTACTTC
CASSQDEAGAAYEQYF
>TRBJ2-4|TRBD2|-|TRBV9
TGTGCCAGCAGCCCCCAATTGACTAGCGGGAAGGTCTTCTTC
CASSPQLTSGKVFF
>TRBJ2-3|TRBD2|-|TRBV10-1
TGCGCCAGCAGTGAGGGGCCTAGCGGGGGGCGCACAGATACGCAGTATTTT
CASSEGPSGGRTDTQYF
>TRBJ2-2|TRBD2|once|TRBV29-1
TGCAGCGTTGAAGAAGGGACTAGCGGCACCGGGGAGCTGTTTTTT
CSVEEGTSGTGELFF
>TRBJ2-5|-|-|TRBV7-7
TGTGCCAGCAGCTCGCAACCGCTAGGGGGGGAAGAGACCCAGTACTTC
CASSSQPLGGEETQYF
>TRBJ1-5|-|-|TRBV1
TGCACCAGCAGCCAAGGCTACAGGGTGGGTCAGCCCCAGCATTTT
CTSSQGYRVGQPQHF
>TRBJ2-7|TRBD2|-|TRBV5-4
TGTGCCAGCAGCTTTACTAGCGGGGCCTACGAGCAGTACTTC
CASSFTSGAYEQYF
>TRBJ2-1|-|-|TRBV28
TGTGCCAGCAGCCTGACCGGGACACTTTACAATGAGCAGTTCTTC
CASSLTGTLYNEQFF
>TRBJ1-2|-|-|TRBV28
TGTGCCAGCACCTCAGGGGACTATGGCTACACCTTC
CASTSGDYGYTF
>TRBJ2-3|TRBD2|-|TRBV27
TGTGCCAGCACGAGTATAGCGGGAGGTGTTGGGACAGATACGCAGTATTTT
CASTSIAGGVGTDTQYF
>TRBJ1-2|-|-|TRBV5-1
TGCGCCAGCAGCTCGTTGAGGCCAACTTCTAACTATGGCTACACCTTC
CASSSLRPTSNYGYTF
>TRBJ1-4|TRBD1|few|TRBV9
TGTGCCAGCAGCCTCAGGACAGGGGCTAATGAAAAACTGTTTTTT
CASSLRTGANEKLFF
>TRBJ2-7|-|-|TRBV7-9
TGTGCCAGCAGCTTAGAGGGGGTGGGCTACGAGCAGTACTTC
CASSLEGVGYEQYF
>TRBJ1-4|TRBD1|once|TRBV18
TGTGCCAGCTCACCAGACAGGGGGACTAATGAAAAACTGTTTTTT
CASSPDRGTNEKLFF
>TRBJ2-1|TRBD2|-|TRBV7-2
TGTGCCAGCAGCTCACCACTCGGGACTAGCCGCTCCTACAATGAGCAGTTCTTC
CASSSPLGTSRSYNEQFF
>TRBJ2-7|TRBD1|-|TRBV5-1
TGCGCCAGCAGCCCCGACAGGGCTTACGAGCAGTACTTC
CASSPDRAYEQYF
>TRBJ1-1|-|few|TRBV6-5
TGTGCCAGCAGTTACAGGGGGTGGAACACTGAAGCTTTCTTT
CASSYRGWNTEAFF
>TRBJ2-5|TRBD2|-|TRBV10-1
TGCGCCAGCCTCTGGCGGGAGGGCGAGACCCAGTACTTC
CASLWREGETQYF
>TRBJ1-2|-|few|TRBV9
TGTGCCAGCAGCGTGGCCCCTTATGGCTACACCTTC
CASSVAPYGYTF
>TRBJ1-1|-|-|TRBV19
TGTGCCAGTAGAGTAGGGGCAGGGATGAACACTGAAGCTTTCTTT
CASRVGAGMNTEAFF
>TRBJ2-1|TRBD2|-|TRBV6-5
TGTGCCAGCAGAGACTTAGCGGGGGTAAATGAGCAGTTCTTC
CASRDLAGVNEQFF
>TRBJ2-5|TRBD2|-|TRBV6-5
TGTGCCAGCAGTTCCCTCCTAGCGGGGGAGTCAGAGACCCAGTACTTC
CASSSLLAGESETQYF
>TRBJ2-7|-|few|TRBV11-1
TGTGCCAGCAGCCCAGGGACACTTGCCTACGAGCAGTACTTC
CASSPGTLAYEQYF
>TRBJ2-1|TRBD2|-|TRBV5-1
TGCGCCAGCACTACTGTCGCGGGGGATGAGCAGTTCTTC
CASTTVAGDEQFF
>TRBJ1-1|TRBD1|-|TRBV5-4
TGTGCCAGCAGCTCCTACAGGGGAACTGAAGCTTTCTTT
CASSSYRGTEAFF
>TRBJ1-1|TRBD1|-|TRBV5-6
TGTGCCAGCAGCTTCCTGGACAGGGGGAACACTGAAGCTTTCTTT
CASSFLDRGNTEAFF
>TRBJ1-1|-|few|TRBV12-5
TGTGCTAGTGGTCAGGACACTTACACTGAAGCTTTCTTT
CASGQDTYTEAFF
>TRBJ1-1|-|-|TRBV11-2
TGTGCCAGCAGCGCCATCTCGGGGTACACTGAAGCTTTCTTT
CASSAISGYTEAFF
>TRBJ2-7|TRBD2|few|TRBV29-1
TGCAGCGCCATAACGGGAGGCGGGGGGGCCTACGAGCAGTACTTC
CSAITGGGGAYEQYF
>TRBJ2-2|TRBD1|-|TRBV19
TGTGCCAGTAGTATTATGGACAGGGCAAACACCGGGGAGCTGTTTTTT
CASSIMDRANTGELFF